This T cell receptor (beta chain) was retrieved from a study of shared clonotypes between healthy human individuals. This clone was seen just once. Repertoires were generated with immunoSEQ multiplex PCR, while TCRdb's copy carries only in-frame clones and drops some. The table records approximately 110,000 clones, 65% to 75% of them present only once. The specimen sequenced was memory CD8+ T cells sorted from blood. Indicated subset: CD45RO+ cells pooled with CCR7-negative TemRA cells. The sequence was collected from a woman under 40 in good health.

CDR3 DNA: TGTGCCAGCAGACACTTACAGGGGGCTCGCACTGAAGCTTTCTTT. Amino acid sequence: CASRHLQGARTEAFF. The chain carries TRBV27 and TRBJ1-1; 9 nucleotides match TRBD1. The V gene's germline CDR1 is MNHEY and CDR2 SMNVEV (reference sequence). The V and J ends lost 6 bases and 4 bases, in that order; junction bases with no gene match: 9. The CDR3 has 15 amino acids.